The clone carrying this T cell receptor (beta chain) was recorded a few times. Antigen: not known. The entry originates in a study of vaccination effects on CD4 cells after COVID-19. Subsequent to a culture period of approximately 11 days, CD4+ T cells were isolated. No vaccinee had earlier SARS-CoV-2 infection, and nucleocapsid antibodies were negative. The CDR3 has 14 residues. The germline V and J ends were trimmed by 4 bases and 5 bases, with 13 bases remaining between them. CDR1 and CDR2 (germline): KGHDR, SFDVKD. Measured with immunoSEQ multiplex PCR; TCRdb has only the in-frame clones, and not every one. The sample carries around 56,000 clones, approximately 80% recorded once.

The sequence was obtained from a human donor who received a COVID-19 vaccine. The specimen comprised CD4+ T cells from PBMCs cultured without peptide, sampled before COVID-19 vaccination. The V gene is TRBV24-1, the J gene TRBJ1-2; possibly TRBD1 for D (6 bases). Here the CDR3 DNA reads TGTGCCACCAGTGACCCTGGACAGCAATATGGCTACACCTTC. This encodes CATSDPGQQYGYTF.